This passage covers 11 T cell receptor beta chains from one sample sequenced in a study of blood T cells in healthy people across ages. For the second PCR, which ran for roughly 7 to 11 cycles, a sample-barcoded 5' primer and a J-beta primer mix were used. TCRdb called the 5' RACE reads again in MiXCR, with one record for every CDR3 protein. The sample yields some 900,000 distinct CDR3 sequences, more than 25% seen once. Sequencing used blood. All receptors come from a woman aged 80 or over in good health.

In its sample, this clonotype was seen a few times. The chain couples TRBV7-9 to TRBJ2-1, with D possibly being TRBD1 or TRBD2 (6 bases each). Judging by the DNA end, TRBJ2-7 fits better; the J call may be wrong. Germline CDR1 is SEHNR and CDR2 is FQNEAQ (reference sequence). CDR3 size: 14 residues. The CDR3 DNA follows: TGTGCCGGCATCGGGGGCTTCTCCTACAATGAGCAGTACTTC. Its protein product is CAGIGGFSYNEQYF.

This clonotype appeared many times. The chain is built from TRBV14 and TRBJ2-2; D is ambiguous. This CDR3 has 16 residues. V was cut by 1 base and J by 4 bases, with 13 bases left in between. The germline CDR1 and CDR2 sequences are SGHDN and FVKESK. CDR3 sequence: CASSQALGIGTGELFF. CDR3 nucleotides: TGTGCCAGCAGCCAAGCACTGGGGATCGGCACCGGGGAGCTGTTTTTT.

The CDR3 coding sequence is TGTGCCAGCAGTGGCTCAAGTTCACCCCTCCACTTT. Protein product: CASSGSSSPLHF. The genes are TRBV6-5 and TRBJ1-6; D ambiguous. The V end lost 5 bases, the J end lost 9 bases, and 8 bases lay between the germline ends. Germline V CDR1 and CDR2: MNHEY, SVGAGI. The CDR3 is 12 residues long.

Concerning this clonotype itself: A much larger clonotype is one base distant, so this may be a read error. The chain recombines TRBV12-3 or TRBV12-4 with TRBJ2-1, with TRBD2 matching 11 bases. There are 14 residues in the CDR3. The CDR3: CASRLAGGRDEQFF. DNA for the CDR3: TGTGCCAGCAGATTAGCGGGGGGGAGAGATGAGCAGTTCTTC.

For this clonotype: With a much larger clone just one base away, this may be a read error. The gene calls are TRBV12-3 or TRBV12-4 and TRBJ2-3; D remains ambiguous. The CDR3 consists of 14 residues. V gave up 4 bases and J gave up 4 bases, with 12 bases separating them. CDR3 sequence: CASSSATGADTQYF. The CDR3 DNA sequence: TGTGCCAGCAGTTCTGCGACTGGGGCAGATACGCAGTATTTT.

This clonotype has only a few counts. The chain links TRBV2 to TRBJ1-4, with D possibly matching TRBD1 (6 bases). Germline CDR1 reads SNHLY; CDR2 reads FYNNEI. This CDR3 has 14 residues. V dropped 6 bases and J dropped 8 bases, with 16 bases sitting between them. The CDR3 DNA is TGTGCCAGCAGGAGGGGGGGCGCAGGAGAAAAACTGTTTTTT. It is translated as CASRRGGAGEKLFF.

This chain uses TRBV6-1 with TRBJ1-2; no reliable D call. The V end lost 2 bases, the J end lost 2 bases, and 9 bases lay between the germline ends. Germline V gives CDR1 MNHNS, CDR2 SASEGT. The CDR3 is made up of 14 amino acids. CDR3 region: CASSESTWNYGYTF. In DNA, the CDR3 is TGTGCCAGCAGTGAATCGACCTGGAACTATGGCTACACCTTC.

This clonotype turned up a few times. The rearrangement uses TRBV4-3 and TRBJ2-1; 8 bases are a match to TRBD1. Germline V CDR1 and CDR2: LGHNA, YSLEER. The CDR3 extends over 16 amino acids. V lost 0 bases, J lost 1 base, and 2 bases stayed unmatched. In nucleotides, the CDR3 is TGCGCCAGCAGCCAAGAAACAGGGGGATCCTACAATGAGCAGTTCTTC. It is translated as CASSQETGGSYNEQFF.

The chain couples TRBV6-1 to TRBJ1-2, with D possibly matching TRBD1 (5 bases). The germline V gene encodes CDR1 MNHNS and CDR2 SASEGT. This CDR3 contains 15 residues. Trimming stripped 2 bases from V and 1 base from J, with 11 bases between. The CDR3 DNA sequence: TGTGCCAGCAGTGAACGCCGGGGACTTAACTATGGCTACACCTTC. It translates to CASSERRGLNYGYTF.

This clonotype was observed a few times. Here the CDR3 reads CASSMGPTLSQETQYF. For the CDR3, the DNA is TGTGCCAGTAGTATGGGACCGACCTTAAGCCAAGAGACCCAGTACTTC. The chain joins TRBV19 to TRBJ2-5, with D perhaps being TRBD1 or TRBD2 (5 bases each). This CDR3 comprises 16 residues. The V end was cut by 3 bases, the J end by 1 base, with 15 bases between. Germline CDR1 reads LNHDA; CDR2 reads SQIVND (reference sequence).

V is TRBV20-1 and J is TRBJ2-1; 13 bases match TRBD2. This CDR3 comprises 17 residues. The V gene's germline CDR1 is DFQATT and CDR2 SNEGSKA (reference sequence). Trimming removed 0 bases from V and 9 bases from J; junction bases left unmatched: 11. The CDR3 coding sequence is TGCAGTGCTAGAGATAGGTCACCGGGACTAGCGGGGATTGAGCAGTTCTTC. Amino acid sequence: CSARDRSPGLAGIEQFF.